This is a list of T cell receptor beta chains from one sample in a study of blood T cell repertoires in COVID-19. Measured with immunoSEQ multiplex PCR; TCRdb has only the in-frame clones, and not every one. This sample has just over 150,000 clones, with approximately 80% found just once. Material for sequencing was peripheral blood. Receptors were obtained from a man in his fifties or sixties with acute or convalescent COVID-19. Both conserved end residues are trimmed from each CDR3. The order of the fields is V gene, J gene, D gene, CDR3 protein. A D gene is named only where the DNA matches it firmly.

v_call: TRBV7-2; j_call: TRBJ2-6; d_call: NA; cdr3_aa: ASSSWPSGANVLT
v_call: TRBV2; j_call: TRBJ1-6; d_call: NA; cdr3_aa: ASVQGPSSPLH
v_call: TRBV30; j_call: TRBJ2-1; d_call: TRBD2; cdr3_aa: AWSMTSGSQF
v_call: TRBV9; j_call: TRBJ2-1; d_call: NA; cdr3_aa: ASSSTASSSYNEQF
v_call: TRBV6-5; j_call: TRBJ1-2; d_call: NA; cdr3_aa: ASSYDSARYGYT
v_call: TRBV24-1; j_call: TRBJ2-3; d_call: TRBD2; cdr3_aa: ATSDSRTSPSGTQY
v_call: TRBV3-1/TRBV3-2; j_call: TRBJ2-1; d_call: NA; cdr3_aa: ASSQDRSTSEQF
v_call: TRBV9; j_call: TRBJ2-2; d_call: TRBD1; cdr3_aa: ASSGGTGRNTGELF
v_call: TRBV10-3; j_call: TRBJ2-1; d_call: TRBD2; cdr3_aa: AISDGTSGRGEQF
v_call: TRBV6-4; j_call: TRBJ2-2; d_call: NA; cdr3_aa: ASRSTGYTGELF
v_call: TRBV7-2; j_call: TRBJ2-7; d_call: TRBD2; cdr3_aa: ASSLLAGGEQY